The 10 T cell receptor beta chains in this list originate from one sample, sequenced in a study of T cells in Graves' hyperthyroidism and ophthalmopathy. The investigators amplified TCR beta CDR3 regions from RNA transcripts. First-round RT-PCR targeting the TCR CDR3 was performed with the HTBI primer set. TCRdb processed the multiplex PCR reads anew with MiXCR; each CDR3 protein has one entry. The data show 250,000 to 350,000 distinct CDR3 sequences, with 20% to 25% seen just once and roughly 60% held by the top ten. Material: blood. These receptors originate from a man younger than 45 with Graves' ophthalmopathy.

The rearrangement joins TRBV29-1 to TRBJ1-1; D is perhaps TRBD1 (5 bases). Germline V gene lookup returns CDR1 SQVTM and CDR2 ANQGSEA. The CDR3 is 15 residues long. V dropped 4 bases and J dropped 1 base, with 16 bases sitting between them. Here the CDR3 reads CSVVGAAGTNTEAFF. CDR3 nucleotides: TGCAGCGTTGTTGGGGCTGCTGGGACGAACACTGAAGCTTTCTTT.

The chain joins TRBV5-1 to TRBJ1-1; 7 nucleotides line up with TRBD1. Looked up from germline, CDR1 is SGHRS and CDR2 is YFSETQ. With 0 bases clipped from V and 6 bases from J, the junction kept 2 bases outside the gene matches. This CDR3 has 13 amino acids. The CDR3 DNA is TGCGCCAGCAGCTTGGGTCAGGGGGCTGAAGCTTTCTTT. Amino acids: CASSLGQGAEAFF.

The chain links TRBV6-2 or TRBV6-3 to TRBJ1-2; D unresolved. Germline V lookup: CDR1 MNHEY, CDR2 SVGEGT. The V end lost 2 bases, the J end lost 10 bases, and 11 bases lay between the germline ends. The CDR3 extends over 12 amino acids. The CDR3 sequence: CASSYGPTHYTF. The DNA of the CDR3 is TGTGCCAGCAGTTACGGTCCGACCCACTACACCTTC.

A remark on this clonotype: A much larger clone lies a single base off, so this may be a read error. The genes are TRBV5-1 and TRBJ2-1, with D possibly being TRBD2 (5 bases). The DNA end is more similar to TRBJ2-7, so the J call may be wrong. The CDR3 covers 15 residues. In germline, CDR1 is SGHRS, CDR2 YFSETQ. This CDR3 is CASSPIPSSYNEQYF. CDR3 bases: TGCGCCAGCAGCCCAATCCCTAGCTCCTACAATGAGCAGTACTTC.

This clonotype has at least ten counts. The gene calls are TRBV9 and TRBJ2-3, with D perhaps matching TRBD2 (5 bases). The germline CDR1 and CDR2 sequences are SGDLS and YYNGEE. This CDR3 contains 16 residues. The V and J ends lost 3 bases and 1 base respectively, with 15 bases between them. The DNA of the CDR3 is TGTGCCAGCAGCGGGATGGGCGGGCGAGGCACAGATACGCAGTATTTT. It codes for CASSGMGGRGTDTQYF.

CDR3 nucleotides: TGTGCCAGCATCAAAGGTGGGGGATACTATGGCTACACCTTC. It specifies CASIKGGGYYGYTF. The gene calls are TRBV28 and TRBJ1-2, with a weak D call TRBD1 (5 bases). Trimming took off 7 bases at V and 3 bases at J, with 15 bases between the two ends. CDR3 length: 14 residues. Germline values: CDR1 MDHEN, CDR2 SYDVKM.

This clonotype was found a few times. The CDR3 DNA sequence: TGTGCCAGCAGCAGGAGGATCTCTGGGGCCAACGTCCTGACTTTC. This translates into CASSRRISGANVLTF. The chain couples TRBV6-1 to TRBJ2-6; tentatively, D is TRBD2 (5 bases). The CDR3 runs 15 residues. Per the germline V gene, CDR1 is MNHNS and CDR2 is SASEGT. Trimming removed 6 bases from V and 0 bases from J, with 9 bases in between.

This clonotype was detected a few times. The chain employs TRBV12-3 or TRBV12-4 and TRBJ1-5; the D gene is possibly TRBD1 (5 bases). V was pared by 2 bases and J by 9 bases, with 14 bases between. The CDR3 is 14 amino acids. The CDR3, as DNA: TGTGCCAGCAGTTTAAATGGGGCTTATCGGCCCCAGCATTTT. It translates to CASSLNGAYRPQHF.

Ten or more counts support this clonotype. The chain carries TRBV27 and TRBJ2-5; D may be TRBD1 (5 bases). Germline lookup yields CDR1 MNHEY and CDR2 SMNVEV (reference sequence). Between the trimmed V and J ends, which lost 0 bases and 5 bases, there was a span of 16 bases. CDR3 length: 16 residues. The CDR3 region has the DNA TGTGCCAGCAGTTTATCTCGTGGGGCCGCGTCGGAGACCCAGTACTTC. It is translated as CASSLSRGAASETQYF.

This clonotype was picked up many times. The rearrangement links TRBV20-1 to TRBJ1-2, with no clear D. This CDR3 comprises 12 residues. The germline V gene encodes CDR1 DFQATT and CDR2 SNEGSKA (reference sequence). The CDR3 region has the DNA TGCACCGCGGACGTAGTCGTTTATGGCTACACCTTC. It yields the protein CTADVVVYGYTF.